The rows below give T cell receptor beta chains drawn from one sample of a study of T cell responses to AZD1222 COVID-19 vaccine. TCRdb's table, derived via immunoSEQ multiplex PCR, lists solely in-frame clones and lacks some. The table records nearly 95,000 clones, approximately 92% of them present only once. The sample in question was peripheral blood, obtained 28 days after the second AZD1222 dose. These receptors originate from an adult who received the AZD1222 COVID-19 vaccine. CDR3s include the opening cysteine and the closing phenylalanine or tryptophan. Fields, in order: D gene, clone size, V gene, J gene, CDR3 length, CDR3 DNA, CDR3 protein. The D gene is left open where the match is weak. Rows may omit the clone size; those that give it use once, few, many or a size class.

d_gene: NA
abundance: NA
v_gene: TRBV9
j_gene: TRBJ1-4
len: 15
CDR3nt: TGTGCCAGCAGCGCAGGGACAACAACTAATGAAAAACTGTTTTTT
CDR3aa: CASSAGTTTNEKLFF

d_gene: NA
abundance: NA
v_gene: TRBV3-1/TRBV3-2
j_gene: TRBJ2-5
len: 17
CDR3nt: TGTGCCAGCAGCCAAAACCCCGCTGGGGGCGGCCAAGAGACCCAGTACTTC
CDR3aa: CASSQNPAGGGQETQYF

d_gene: NA
abundance: NA
v_gene: TRBV13
j_gene: TRBJ1-1
len: 13
CDR3nt: TGTGCCAGCAGCCAACACCTAAACACTGAAGCTTTCTTT
CDR3aa: CASSQHLNTEAFF

d_gene: NA
abundance: NA
v_gene: TRBV12-3/TRBV12-4
j_gene: TRBJ2-1
len: 13
CDR3nt: TGTGCCACAGGGACCCACGGGGGCAATGAGCAGTTCTTC
CDR3aa: CATGTHGGNEQFF

d_gene: TRBD1
abundance: NA
v_gene: TRBV9
j_gene: TRBJ1-4
len: 16
CDR3nt: TGTGCCAGCAGCGTGGAAACAGGGGGTAGGAATGAAAAACTGTTTTTT
CDR3aa: CASSVETGGRNEKLFF

d_gene: NA
abundance: NA
v_gene: TRBV2
j_gene: TRBJ1-2
len: 13
CDR3nt: TGTGCCAGCAGTGAAGGAGGTGGGTGGGGCTACACCTTC
CDR3aa: CASSEGGGWGYTF

d_gene: TRBD2
abundance: NA
v_gene: TRBV6-5
j_gene: TRBJ2-1
len: 16
CDR3nt: TGTGCCAGCAGTTACTCGATCCTAGCGGGGGGGAATGAGCAGTTCTTC
CDR3aa: CASSYSILAGGNEQFF

d_gene: NA
abundance: NA
v_gene: TRBV30
j_gene: TRBJ2-3
len: 12
CDR3nt: TGTGCCTGGAGGCCGTTCACAGATACGCAGTATTTT
CDR3aa: CAWRPFTDTQYF

d_gene: NA
abundance: NA
v_gene: TRBV7-2
j_gene: TRBJ1-5
len: 15
CDR3nt: TGTGCCAGCAGCTTCTTCTTCGGAGAAGGTCAGCCCCAGCATTTT
CDR3aa: CASSFFFGEGQPQHF

d_gene: TRBD2
abundance: NA
v_gene: TRBV10-2
j_gene: TRBJ2-2
len: 16
CDR3nt: TGCGCCAGCAGTGGCCTGACTAGCGGAGTTACCGGGGAGCTGTTTTTT
CDR3aa: CASSGLTSGVTGELFF

d_gene: TRBD2
abundance: NA
v_gene: TRBV5-1
j_gene: TRBJ2-5
len: 17
CDR3nt: TGCGCCAGCAGCTTGGCCCCTGCGGGGGGGCCCCAAGAGACCCAGTACTTC
CDR3aa: CASSLAPAGGPQETQYF

d_gene: NA
abundance: NA
v_gene: TRBV5-5
j_gene: TRBJ2-5
len: 14
CDR3nt: TGTGCCAGCAGCCTCAGACAGGTACAAGAGACCCAGTACTTC
CDR3aa: CASSLRQVQETQYF

d_gene: NA
abundance: NA
v_gene: TRBV30
j_gene: TRBJ2-3
len: 13
CDR3nt: TGTGCCTGGAGTTCTATCAGCACAGATACGCAGTATTTT
CDR3aa: CAWSSISTDTQYF

d_gene: TRBD1
abundance: NA
v_gene: TRBV10-3
j_gene: TRBJ1-4
len: 15
CDR3nt: TGTGCCATCAGTCCAGGGACAGGCGGTAATGAAAAACTGTTTTTT
CDR3aa: CAISPGTGGNEKLFF

d_gene: NA
abundance: once
v_gene: TRBV7-3
j_gene: TRBJ1-1
len: 14
CDR3nt: TGTGCCAGCAGCTCCATGGGGGGAAACACTGAAGCTTTCTTT
CDR3aa: CASSSMGGNTEAFF

d_gene: TRBD1
abundance: NA
v_gene: TRBV20-1
j_gene: TRBJ1-1
len: 11
CDR3nt: TGCAGTGCTAGACAGGGGGCCGAAGCTTTCTTT
CDR3aa: CSARQGAEAFF

d_gene: TRBD2
abundance: NA
v_gene: TRBV3-1/TRBV3-2
j_gene: TRBJ2-1
len: 15
CDR3nt: TGTGCCAGCAGCCTAAGCGGGATTTTCTACAATGAGCAGTTCTTC
CDR3aa: CASSLSGIFYNEQFF

d_gene: NA
abundance: NA
v_gene: TRBV7-6
j_gene: TRBJ2-1
len: 14
CDR3nt: TGTGCCAGCAGCTTAGATGGAGCTTACAATGAGCAGTTCTTC
CDR3aa: CASSLDGAYNEQFF

d_gene: NA
abundance: NA
v_gene: TRBV7-2
j_gene: TRBJ1-4
len: 13
CDR3nt: TGTGCCAGCAGGCCAACAGGGAGGGAAAAACTGTTTTTT
CDR3aa: CASRPTGREKLFF

d_gene: NA
abundance: NA
v_gene: TRBV9
j_gene: TRBJ1-1
len: 15
CDR3nt: TGTGCCAGCAGCGTAGCTTCGGGGCCGAACACTGAAGCTTTCTTT
CDR3aa: CASSVASGPNTEAFF

d_gene: TRBD1
abundance: NA
v_gene: TRBV5-4
j_gene: TRBJ1-2
len: 14
CDR3nt: TGTGCCAGCAGCGGGGGGACAGTAACAGATGGCTACACCTTC
CDR3aa: CASSGGTVTDGYTF

d_gene: NA
abundance: NA
v_gene: TRBV4-1
j_gene: TRBJ1-5
len: 17
CDR3nt: TGCGCCAGCAGCCAAGATTTTGGGGGGGCTGCCTATCAGCCCCAGCATTTT
CDR3aa: CASSQDFGGAAYQPQHF

d_gene: NA
abundance: few
v_gene: TRBV29-1
j_gene: TRBJ2-2
len: 12
CDR3nt: TGCAGCGTTGGCCAGGGTCACGGGGAGCTGTTTTTT
CDR3aa: CSVGQGHGELFF

d_gene: TRBD1
abundance: NA
v_gene: TRBV14
j_gene: TRBJ2-5
len: 15
CDR3nt: TGTGCCAGCAGCCGCATGACAGGGGCTCAAGAGACCCAGTACTTC
CDR3aa: CASSRMTGAQETQYF

d_gene: NA
abundance: NA
v_gene: TRBV30
j_gene: TRBJ1-2
len: 12
CDR3nt: TGTGCCTGGAGTGCCGACGGTTATGGCTACACCTTC
CDR3aa: CAWSADGYGYTF